Below, 5 T cell receptor beta chains from the same sample are listed, as sequenced in a study of T cell clonality in common variable immunodeficiency. Their specific antigens are unknown. Study results and limitations: Fewer deletions and N-nucleotide insertions were reportedly seen in common variable immunodeficiency TCR beta sequences.

Generated by immunoSEQ multiplex PCR, the TCRdb table keeps only in-frame clones and is missing some. Observed in the sample are 10,000 to 13,000 clones, none of them singletons. Sequenced: peripheral blood mononuclear cells. These receptors were obtained from a human donor with common variable immunodeficiency.

CDR3 sequence: CASSGRGAPDTQYF. The sequenced part of the CDR3 DNA is TGTGCCAGCAGCGGGCGGGGGGCGCCCGATACG. The chain employs TRBV7-9 and TRBJ2-3; 8 bases map to TRBD2. The read ends 3 residues before the CDR3 terminus; that terminus is restored from the germline J gene. Germline V gene data show CDR1 as SEHNR and CDR2 as FQNEAQ (reference sequence). The CDR3 is 14 residues long. The ends lost 5 bases at V and 6 bases at J; junction bases unmatched: 7.

A note on this clone: The read comes to an end 3 residues before the CDR3 does, leaving the germline J gene to fill in the end. This chain connects TRBV18 to TRBJ2-5; the match to TRBD1 covers 8 bases. The CDR3 contains 16 residues. Germline CDR1 is KGHSH and CDR2 is LQKENI. Unmatched junction bases numbered 8, after V lost 4 bases and J lost 1 base. The CDR3 sequence: CASSLSQGATQETQYF. The sequenced part of the CDR3 DNA is TGTGCCAGCTCACTTTCCCAGGGGGCAACCCAAGAGACC. The complete variable domain, with remaining parts taken from reference TRBV18 and TRBJ2-5, reads NAGVMQNPRHLVRRRGQEARLRCSPMKGHSHVYWYRQLPEEGLKFMVYLQKENIIDESGMPKERFSAEFPKEGPSILRIQQVVRGDSAAYFCASSLSQGATQETQYFGPGTRLLVL.

Note on this clone: The read ends 3 residues before the CDR3 terminus; that terminus is restored from the germline J gene. This rearrangement joins TRBV19 to TRBJ2-1; 8 bases line up with TRBD2. The length of the CDR3 is 14 residues. V was pared by 6 bases and J by 6 bases, with 7 bases of the junction left unmatched. Germline CDR1 is LNHDA and CDR2 is SQIVND (reference sequence). CDR3 DNA (partial): TGTGCCAGTAGGCGGGAGGCATTGATCAATGAG. Protein: CASRREALINE. The CDR3 in full is CASRREALINEQFF.

Judged by abundance, this clone is medium-sized (0.01 to 0.1%). The read gets to within 3 residues of the CDR3 end, and the germline J gene fills in the rest. V gene TRBV10-3 combines with J gene TRBJ1-6; 9 nucleotides match TRBD1. The germline gives CDR1 ENHRY, CDR2 SYGVKD. The CDR3 totals 14 residues. With V trimmed by 4 bases and J by 10 bases, 5 bases remained unmatched. The CDR3 DNA, read in part, is TGTGCCATCAGTGCCTGGGACAGGGAATCACCC. It encodes CAISAWDRESP. The full CDR3 is CAISAWDRESPLHF.

A remark on this clone: The read halts 3 residues ahead of the CDR3 end, with the missing end drawn from the germline J gene. The V gene is TRBV7-2, the J gene TRBJ2-1; a possible D gene is TRBD2 (6 bases). Trimming pared 3 bases from V and 9 bases from J, leaving 12 bases between. Germline CDR1 reads SGHTA; CDR2 reads FQGNSA. The CDR3 has 13 residues. The CDR3 spells CASSFAGIAEQFF. CDR3 bases read: TGTGCCAGCAGCTTCGCGGGGATAGCTGAG.